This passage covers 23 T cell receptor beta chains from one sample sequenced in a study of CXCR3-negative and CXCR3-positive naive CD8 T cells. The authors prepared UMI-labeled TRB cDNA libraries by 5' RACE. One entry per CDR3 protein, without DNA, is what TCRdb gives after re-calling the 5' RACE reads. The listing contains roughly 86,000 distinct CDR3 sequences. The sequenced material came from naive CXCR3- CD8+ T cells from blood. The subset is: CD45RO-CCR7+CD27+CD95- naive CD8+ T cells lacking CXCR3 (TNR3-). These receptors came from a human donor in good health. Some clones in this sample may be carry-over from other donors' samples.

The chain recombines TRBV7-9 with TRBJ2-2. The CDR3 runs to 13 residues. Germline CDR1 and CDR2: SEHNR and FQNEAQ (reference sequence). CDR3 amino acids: CASSPLTTGELFF.

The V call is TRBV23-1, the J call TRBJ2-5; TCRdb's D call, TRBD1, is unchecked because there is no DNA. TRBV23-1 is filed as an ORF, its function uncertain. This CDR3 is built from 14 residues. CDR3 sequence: CASSQLRGEETQYF.

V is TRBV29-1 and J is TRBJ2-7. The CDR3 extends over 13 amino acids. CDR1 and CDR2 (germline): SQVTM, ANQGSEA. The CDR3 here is CSVEDSQSYEQYF.

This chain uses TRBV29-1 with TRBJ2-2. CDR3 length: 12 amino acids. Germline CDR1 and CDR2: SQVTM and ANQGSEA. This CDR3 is CSVELQTGELFF.

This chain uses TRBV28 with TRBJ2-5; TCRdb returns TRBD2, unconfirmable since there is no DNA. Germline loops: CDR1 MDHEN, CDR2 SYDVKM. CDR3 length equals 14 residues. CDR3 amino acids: CASSLPSGQETQYF. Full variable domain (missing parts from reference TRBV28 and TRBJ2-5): DVKVTQSSRYLVKRTGEKVFLECVQDMDHENMFWYRQDPGLGLRLIYFSYDVKMKEKGDIPEGYSVSREKKERFSLILESASTNQTSMYLCASSLPSGQETQYFGPGTRLLVL.

CDR3 amino acids: CASSSDQETQYF. The chain recombines TRBV12-3 or TRBV12-4 with TRBJ2-5. The CDR3 is made up of 12 amino acids.

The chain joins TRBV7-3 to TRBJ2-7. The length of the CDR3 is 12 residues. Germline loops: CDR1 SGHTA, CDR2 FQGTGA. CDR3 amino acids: CASSSGRNEQYF.

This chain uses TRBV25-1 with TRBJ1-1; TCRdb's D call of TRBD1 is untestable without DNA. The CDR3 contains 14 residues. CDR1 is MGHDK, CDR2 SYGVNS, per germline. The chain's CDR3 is CASSEEPGSEEAFF. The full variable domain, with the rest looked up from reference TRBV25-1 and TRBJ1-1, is EADIYQTPRYLVIGTGKKITLECSQTMGHDKMYWYQQDPGMELHLIHYSYGVNSTEKGDLSSESTVSRIRTEHFPLTLESARPSHTSQYLCASSEEPGSEEAFFGQGTRLTVV.

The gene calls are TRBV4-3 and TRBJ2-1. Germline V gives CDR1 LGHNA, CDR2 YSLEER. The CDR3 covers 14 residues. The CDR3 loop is CASSQDYGYNEQFF.

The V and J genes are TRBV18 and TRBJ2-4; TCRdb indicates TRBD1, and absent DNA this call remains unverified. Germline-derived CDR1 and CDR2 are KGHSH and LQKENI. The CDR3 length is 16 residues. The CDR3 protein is CASSPRKGQGANIQYF. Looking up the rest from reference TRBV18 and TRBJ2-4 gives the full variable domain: NAGVMQNPRHLVRRRGQEARLRCSPMKGHSHVYWYRQLPEEGLKFMVYLQKENIIDESGMPKERFSAEFPKEGPSILRIQQVVRGDSAAYFCASSPRKGQGANIQYFGAGTRLSVL.

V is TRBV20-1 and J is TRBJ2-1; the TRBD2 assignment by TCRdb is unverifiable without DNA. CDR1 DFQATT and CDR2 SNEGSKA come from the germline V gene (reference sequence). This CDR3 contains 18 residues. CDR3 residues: CSAETSGLYPSSYNEQFF.

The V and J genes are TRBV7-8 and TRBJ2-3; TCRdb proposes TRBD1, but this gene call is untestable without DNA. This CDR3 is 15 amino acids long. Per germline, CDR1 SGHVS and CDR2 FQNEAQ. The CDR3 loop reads CASSLDSLQTDTQYF.

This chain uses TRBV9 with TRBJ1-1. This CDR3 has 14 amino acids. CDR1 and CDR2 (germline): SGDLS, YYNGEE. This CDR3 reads CASSLRTERTEAFF.

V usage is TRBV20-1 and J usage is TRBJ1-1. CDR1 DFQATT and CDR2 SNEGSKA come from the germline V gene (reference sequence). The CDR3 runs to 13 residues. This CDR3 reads CSARDIGITEAFF.

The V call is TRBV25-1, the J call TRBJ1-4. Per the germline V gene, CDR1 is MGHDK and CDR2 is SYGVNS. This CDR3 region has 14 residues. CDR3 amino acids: CASREGVEGEKLFF.

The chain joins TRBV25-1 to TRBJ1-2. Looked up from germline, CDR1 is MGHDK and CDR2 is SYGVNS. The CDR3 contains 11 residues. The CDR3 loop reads CASSGGYGYTF.

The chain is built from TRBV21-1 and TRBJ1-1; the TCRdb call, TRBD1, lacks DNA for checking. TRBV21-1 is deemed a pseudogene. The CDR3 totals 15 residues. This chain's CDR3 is CASSIGRGANTEAFF.

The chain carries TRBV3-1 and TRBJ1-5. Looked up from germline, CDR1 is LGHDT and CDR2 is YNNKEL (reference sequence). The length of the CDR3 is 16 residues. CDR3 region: CASSQTRDPSNQPQHF. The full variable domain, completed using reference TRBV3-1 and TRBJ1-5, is DTAVSQTPKYLVTQMGNDKSIKCEQNLGHDTMYWYKQDSKKFLKIMFSYNNKELIINETVPNRFSPKSPDKAHLNLHINSLELGDSAVYFCASSQTRDPSNQPQHFGDGTRLSIL.

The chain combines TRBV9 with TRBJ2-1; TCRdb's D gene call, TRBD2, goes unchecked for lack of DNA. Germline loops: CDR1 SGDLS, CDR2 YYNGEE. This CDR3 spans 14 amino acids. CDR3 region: CASSDSGSGNEQFF.

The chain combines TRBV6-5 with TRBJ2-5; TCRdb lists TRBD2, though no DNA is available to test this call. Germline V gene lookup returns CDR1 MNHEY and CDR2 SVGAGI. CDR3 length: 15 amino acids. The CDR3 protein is CASSNGLAGRETQYF.

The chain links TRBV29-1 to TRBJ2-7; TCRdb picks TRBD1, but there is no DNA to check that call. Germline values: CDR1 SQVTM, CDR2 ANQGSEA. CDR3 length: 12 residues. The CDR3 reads CSVSGTGYEQYF.

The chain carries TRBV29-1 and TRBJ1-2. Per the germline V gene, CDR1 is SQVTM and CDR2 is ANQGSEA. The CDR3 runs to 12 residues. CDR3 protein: CSVDEGNYGYTF.

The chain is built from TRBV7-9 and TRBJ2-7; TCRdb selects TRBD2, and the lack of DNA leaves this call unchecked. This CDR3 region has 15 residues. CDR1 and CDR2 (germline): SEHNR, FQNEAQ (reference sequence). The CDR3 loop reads CASSHGTLGMEGQYF.